This T cell receptor (beta chain) was recorded in a study of OX40 agonist ivuxolimab in advanced cancers. The wider study: Patients with hepatocellular carcinoma, melanoma, renal cell or head and neck cancer made up the dose-escalation patients.

V dropped 9 bases and J dropped 5 bases, with 11 bases sitting between them. This CDR3 region has 12 residues. CDR1 is SGHVS and CDR2 is FQNEAQ in the germline V gene. This clone has only one observation. Its specificity is unknown. Overall study results and limits: Researchers did not determine the expanded peripheral T cells' antigen specificity. The study observed clonal expansion of CD4+ and CD8+ blood T cells by week 6 at 0.1 to 3.0 mg/kg.

Profiling relied on immunoSEQ multiplex PCR, and the TCRdb table lists in-frame clones only, not all of them. In the table there are fewer than 35,000 clones, about 73% of which are singletons. The receptor was isolated from an adult with an advanced solid tumor such as melanoma, head and neck, liver or kidney cancer. Sequenced here: CD4+ or CD8+ T cells sorted from blood, sampled in a trial of the OX40 agonist ivuxolimab. The V gene is TRBV7-8, the J gene TRBJ2-1; maybe TRBD2 (6 bases). CDR3: CASGGRNNEQFF. For the CDR3, the DNA is TGTGCCAGTGGGGGGAGAAACAATGAGCAGTTCTTC.